This T cell receptor (beta chain) was identified during a study of control samples from healthy donors and cancer patients (dated by TCRdb to 2020 to 2021). Reading from cysteine to phenylalanine, the CDR3 counts 13 amino acids. The only DNA kept is the CDR3, 39 bases in frame from the first base. V is pared back by 2 bases and J by 6 bases, with 7 bases lying between the germline termini. CDR1 and CDR2 were assigned from the germline V gene (reference sequence) as LNHNV and YYDKDF. Libraries were built with the immunoSEQ multiplex PCR assay. As stored in TCRdb, this immuneACCESS dataset retains in-frame rearrangements with V and J assigned. A fraction of the clones does not appear; measured against another copy, unresolved V genes explain less than half of the discrepancy, and the remainder lacks a known reason. The sample has approximately 140,000 clones on record, approximately 94% of them singletons. The ten largest clones take up approximately 14% of the sample.

Worth noting for this clone: It has no known antigen specificity. Base-call qualities are not available, and no considerably larger clone is one nucleotide away.

Sample: blood. The receptor's source is a man in his forties in good health. The chain was built from TRBV15 and TRBJ2-2, with no D gene named confidently. The nucleotide sequence is TGTGCCACCAGCAGACCCAAGCCCGGGGAGCTGTTTTTT. The encoded protein is CATSRPKPGELFF.